The clone carrying this T cell receptor beta chain was picked up one time. The junction departs from the called germline gene at one end, perhaps through a read error. Patients newly diagnosed with hyperthyroidism, under 2 months' duration, were aged 18 to 65, the study reports. Clinical symptoms and serum thyroxine were used for diagnosis; TRAb, thyroid ultrasound and orbital computed tomography were also relied on. As the template, RNA transcripts were used to amplify TCR beta CDR3 regions. Investigators did first-round RT-PCR with HTBI primers, then second-round multiplex PCR. MiXCR was run by TCRdb on the multiplex PCR reads, yielding one entry per CDR3 protein. The sample holds around 590,000 distinct CDR3 sequences, less than 45% seen once. This specimen comes from a study of Graves' ophthalmopathy and Graves' hyperthyroidism. Study-wide context: Calling hyperthyroidism stable required that no ophthalmopathy show up within 18 months of follow-up.

The CDR3 totals 13 residues. Germline V gives CDR1 SGHTA, CDR2 FQGNSA. The rearrangement joins TRBV7-2 to TRBJ1-2; tentatively, D is TRBD1 (6 bases). This TCR came from an adult man with Graves' hyperthyroidism. The sample consisted of peripheral blood or thyroid tissue (not recorded which). Here the CDR3 reads CASSSTGGYGHTF. The CDR3 coding sequence is TGTGCCAGCAGCTCGACAGGAGGCTATGGCCACACCTTC.